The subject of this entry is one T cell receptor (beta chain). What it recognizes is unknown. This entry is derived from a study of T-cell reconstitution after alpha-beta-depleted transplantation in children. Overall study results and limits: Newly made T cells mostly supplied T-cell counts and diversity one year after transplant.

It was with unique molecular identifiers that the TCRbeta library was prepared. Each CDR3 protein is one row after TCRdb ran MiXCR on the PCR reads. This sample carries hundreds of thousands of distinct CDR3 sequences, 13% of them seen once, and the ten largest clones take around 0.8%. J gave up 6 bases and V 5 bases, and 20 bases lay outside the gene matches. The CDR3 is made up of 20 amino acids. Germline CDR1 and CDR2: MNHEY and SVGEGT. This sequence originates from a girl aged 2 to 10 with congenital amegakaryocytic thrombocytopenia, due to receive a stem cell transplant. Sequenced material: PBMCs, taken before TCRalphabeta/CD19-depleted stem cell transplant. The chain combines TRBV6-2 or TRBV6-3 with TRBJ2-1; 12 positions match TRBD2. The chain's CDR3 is CASSPKKGVFRTSGTNEQFF. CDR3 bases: TGTGCCAGCAGTCCAAAGAAGGGGGTTTTTAGGACTAGCGGGACCAATGAGCAGTTCTTC.